The 15 T cell receptor beta chains given below trace back to one sample, sequenced in a study of cytomegalovirus exposure and HLA in healthy donors. 13 Jbeta primers and 60 Vbeta primers were used for the PCR. Using immunoSEQ multiplex PCR, the repertoire was profiled, and TCRdb retains in-frame clones only, with some absent. The sample records about 62,000 clones, more than 70% being singletons. The sequencing sample was made of PBMCs. The source is a man younger than 35 in good health and CMV-seronegative.

The V call is TRBV6-5, the J call TRBJ1-5, with TRBD1 matching 7 bases. V lost 5 bases and J lost 7; bases outside the gene matches: 8. The V gene's germline CDR1 is MNHEY and CDR2 SVGAGI. CDR3 size: 14 residues. CDR3 loop: CASSMTGKGQPQHF. As DNA, the CDR3 is TGTGCCAGCAGTATGACAGGGAAAGGACAGCCCCAGCATTTT.

This chain links TRBV28 with TRBJ2-7; the match to TRBD2 covers 9 bases. Losses at the gene ends were 4 bases for V and 6 bases for J; bases not matched to a gene: 10. In germline, CDR1 is MDHEN, CDR2 SYDVKM. The CDR3 covers 15 residues. In nucleotides, the CDR3 is TGTGCCAGCAGTTCCCCAGGGGCGGGGGGGCGCGAGCAGTACTTC. It is translated as CASSSPGAGGREQYF.

This clone was recorded once. The rearrangement joins TRBV9 to TRBJ1-1; D not resolved. The length of the CDR3 is 14 residues. V lost 1 base to trimming and J lost 4 bases, with 11 bases between them. Germline CDR1 reads SGDLS; CDR2 reads YYNGEE. For the CDR3, the DNA is TGTGCCAGCAGCGTACTCGTGGGAGGCACTGAAGCTTTCTTT. This gives the protein CASSVLVGGTEAFF.

The chain joins TRBV6-5 to TRBJ1-4; TRBD1 agrees at 7 bases. CDR1 and CDR2 from the germline V gene are MNHEY and SVGAGI. With 0 bases clipped from V and 5 bases from J, the junction kept 3 bases outside the gene matches. This CDR3 has 15 residues. CDR3 loop: CASSYSAGGNEKLFF. CDR3 in DNA: TGTGCCAGCAGTTACTCCGCAGGGGGGAATGAAAAACTGTTTTTT.

V gene TRBV27 combines with J gene TRBJ2-7, with a possible D match to TRBD1 (6 bases). Germline CDR1 reads MNHEY; CDR2 reads SMNVEV (reference sequence). The V end lost 3 bases, the J end lost 3 bases, and 12 bases lay between the germline ends. The CDR3 contains 14 residues. The CDR3 sequence: CASSFARGNYEQYF. The CDR3 region has the DNA TGTGCCAGCAGTTTTGCCAGGGGAAACTACGAGCAGTACTTC.

The chain is built from TRBV7-9 and TRBJ2-1; TRBD2 matches at 9 bases. Germline trimming cut 2 bases from V and 8 bases from J; bases unmatched to any gene: 7. The CDR3 spans 15 residues. Germline assignment: CDR1 SEHNR and CDR2 FQNEAQ (reference sequence). This CDR3 reads CASSLSLAGLDEQFF. The CDR3 DNA reads as TGTGCCAGCAGCTTATCCCTAGCGGGGCTCGATGAGCAGTTCTTC.

CDR3 DNA sequence: TGCAGCGTTGAGACAGGGGGCGATGGCTACACCTTC. Translated, it gives CSVETGGDGYTF. The rearrangement links TRBV29-1 to TRBJ1-2, with 10 bases fitting TRBD1. V shed 3 bases, J shed 6 bases, and the junction held 1 base outside the gene matches. The CDR3 loop spans 12 amino acids. Germline V gene sequence: CDR1 SQVTM, CDR2 ANQGSEA.

The V gene is TRBV7-3, the J gene TRBJ1-3; D is unresolved. The CDR3 runs 13 residues. V lost 1 base to trimming and J lost 8 bases, with 9 bases between them. CDR1 and CDR2 from the germline V gene are SGHTA and FQGTGA. The CDR3 DNA sequence: TGTGCCAGCAGCTTAAACTTAGTGGACACCATATATTTT. Residues: CASSLNLVDTIYF.

The chain is built from TRBV7-9 and TRBJ2-7; 9 nucleotides match TRBD2. V dropped 1 base and J dropped 2; count of bases not matched to a gene: 3. The CDR3 runs 15 residues. Germline CDR1 and CDR2: SEHNR and FQNEAQ (reference sequence). CDR3 nucleotide sequence: TGTGCCAGCAGCTTAGTTCGCGGGGGGGCCTACGAGCAGTACTTC. Its translation is CASSLVRGGAYEQYF.

The rearrangement uses TRBV30 and TRBJ2-7; perhaps TRBD1 as D (5 bases). CDR1 GTSNPN and CDR2 SVGIG come from the germline V gene (reference sequence). The CDR3 has 16 residues. Trimming removed 4 bases at V and 6 bases at J, with 25 bases between. In DNA, the CDR3 is TGTGCCTGGAACCCCCCTAGACAGTCCCCTACGGGCGAGCAGTACTTC. Amino acid sequence: CAWNPPRQSPTGEQYF.

The chain has TRBV4-2 and TRBJ2-5, with TRBD2 matching over 9 bases. CDR3 size: 14 residues. J lost 5 bases, V lost 1 base, and 2 bases had no gene match. In germline, CDR1 is LGHNA, CDR2 YNFKEQ. CDR3 in DNA: TGTGCCAGCAGCCAAGGTAGCGGGGGTGAGACCCAGTACTTC. Its translation: CASSQGSGGETQYF.

This clone was picked up one time. As DNA, the CDR3 is TGTGCCAGCAGCTTAGGGGACAGGGGCCTCAACTATGGCTACACCTTC. It codes for CASSLGDRGLNYGYTF. The chain employs TRBV11-3 and TRBJ1-2; 10 positions agree with TRBD1. The CDR3 is 16 residues long. Per germline, CDR1 SGHNT and CDR2 YENEEA. The V segment lost 1 base and the J segment 2 bases; nucleotides outside the gene matches: 4.

The chain recombines TRBV27 with TRBJ2-7; D is perhaps TRBD1 (6 bases). Trimming took off 5 bases at V and 0 bases at J, with 14 bases between the two ends. The V gene's germline CDR1 is MNHEY and CDR2 SMNVEV (reference sequence). The CDR3 is 15 amino acids. The DNA for the CDR3 is TGTGCCAGCAGTGTCTCGGACAGTCGCTCCTACGAGCAGTACTTC. It is translated as CASSVSDSRSYEQYF.

The V call is TRBV7-2, the J call TRBJ2-5, with D possibly being TRBD1 (5 bases). The V gene lost 1 base and the J gene lost 0 bases, with 6 bases spanning the gap. There are 14 residues in the CDR3. CDR1 is SGHTA and CDR2 is FQGNSA in the germline V gene. CDR3 region: CASSLVGDQETQYF. The CDR3 DNA follows: TGTGCCAGCAGCTTAGTAGGGGACCAAGAGACCCAGTACTTC.

The rearrangement links TRBV28 to TRBJ1-6; tentative D call: TRBD1 (5 bases). V lost 6 bases, J lost 3 bases, and 15 bases lay in between. Germline V gene sequence: CDR1 MDHEN, CDR2 SYDVKM. This CDR3 has 16 residues. The CDR3 DNA reads as TGTGCCAGCAGGGGCGGGACGGCATTCTATAATTCACCCCTCCACTTT. Amino acids: CASRGGTAFYNSPLHF.